These T cell receptor beta chains were read from a single sample in a study of radiation and T cells in renal cell carcinoma. This table comes from immunoSEQ multiplex PCR, and its TCRdb copy is limited to in-frame clones, with some not included. The sample lists approximately 75,000 clones, roughly 82% occurring once. The specimen comprised blood, sampled from a patient whose treatment included radiotherapy and nephrectomy. Receptor source: a man in his sixties with renal cell carcinoma. Each CDR3 is given without its conserved first and last residue. The size entry is marked missing in some rows and otherwise reads once, few, many or a size class.

clone_size: .; j_call: TRBJ2-7; v_call: TRBV27; cdr3_aa: ASSRGRVTYEQY
clone_size: .; j_call: TRBJ1-1; v_call: TRBV27; cdr3_aa: ASSMYRGMNTEAF
clone_size: .; j_call: TRBJ1-1; v_call: TRBV28; cdr3_aa: ASSKPWTESKAF
clone_size: .; j_call: TRBJ1-2; v_call: TRBV5-8; cdr3_aa: ASRGRGQNGYT
clone_size: .; j_call: TRBJ2-1; v_call: TRBV4-1; cdr3_aa: ASRGTSSYNEQF
clone_size: .; j_call: TRBJ1-2; v_call: TRBV28; cdr3_aa: ASSSPDRAGGYT
clone_size: .; j_call: TRBJ2-1; v_call: TRBV10-1; cdr3_aa: ASGTGAYNEQF
clone_size: few; j_call: TRBJ1-5; v_call: TRBV2; cdr3_aa: ASSGEGGGGQPQH
clone_size: .; j_call: TRBJ1-1; v_call: TRBV20-1; cdr3_aa: SAGRVEAF
clone_size: once; j_call: TRBJ2-3; v_call: TRBV6-1; cdr3_aa: ASKELAGGDTQY
clone_size: .; j_call: TRBJ2-2; v_call: TRBV6-5; cdr3_aa: ASSFSGFRELF
clone_size: .; j_call: TRBJ2-2; v_call: TRBV6-1; cdr3_aa: ASGNTGELF
clone_size: .; j_call: TRBJ2-2; v_call: TRBV11-3; cdr3_aa: ASSLRAGVTTGELF
clone_size: .; j_call: TRBJ1-2; v_call: TRBV7-2; cdr3_aa: ASSGGPNYGYT
clone_size: .; j_call: TRBJ1-2; v_call: TRBV29-1; cdr3_aa: SVEWFDGYT
clone_size: .; j_call: TRBJ1-5; v_call: TRBV27; cdr3_aa: ASRKQGAPNQPQH
clone_size: .; j_call: TRBJ2-2; v_call: TRBV11-2; cdr3_aa: ASSLAVGKTRAGELF
clone_size: .; j_call: TRBJ2-7; v_call: TRBV7-8; cdr3_aa: ASSFGLAEGYEQY
clone_size: .; j_call: TRBJ2-7; v_call: TRBV27; cdr3_aa: ASSPRGVSRAQY
clone_size: few; j_call: TRBJ2-1; v_call: TRBV4-3; cdr3_aa: ASSQDPPGREYYNEQF
clone_size: .; j_call: TRBJ1-2; v_call: TRBV27; cdr3_aa: ASRTQGRYGYT
clone_size: .; j_call: TRBJ2-1; v_call: TRBV7-8; cdr3_aa: ASSLAYSGSGDEQF
clone_size: .; j_call: TRBJ1-2; v_call: TRBV5-6; cdr3_aa: ASSLGRNYGYT
clone_size: once; j_call: TRBJ1-5; v_call: TRBV4-2; cdr3_aa: ASSETGRGLEGNQPQH
clone_size: .; j_call: TRBJ2-7; v_call: TRBV28; cdr3_aa: ASSPGPRQQY
clone_size: .; j_call: TRBJ2-3; v_call: TRBV10-1; cdr3_aa: ASSGGSGRSGRTDTQY
clone_size: once; j_call: TRBJ2-5; v_call: TRBV6-6; cdr3_aa: ASSEGGRETQY
clone_size: .; j_call: TRBJ1-4; v_call: TRBV28; cdr3_aa: ASSTGHEKLF
clone_size: .; j_call: TRBJ1-5; v_call: TRBV30; cdr3_aa: AWSGDRDQPQH
clone_size: .; j_call: TRBJ2-1; v_call: TRBV28; cdr3_aa: ASSQQGRTWVQF
clone_size: .; j_call: TRBJ2-7; v_call: TRBV5-4; cdr3_aa: AFLPAQAPYEQY
clone_size: once; j_call: TRBJ2-1; v_call: TRBV28; cdr3_aa: ASSATGTGGLEQF
clone_size: .; j_call: TRBJ2-1; v_call: TRBV7-2; cdr3_aa: ASSFGTEVNNEQF
clone_size: .; j_call: TRBJ2-3; v_call: TRBV19; cdr3_aa: ASSVTSGTDTQY
clone_size: .; j_call: TRBJ2-7; v_call: TRBV30; cdr3_aa: AWSNIIAGGYEQY